Listed below are T cell receptor beta chains from one sample, sequenced in a study of blood T cells in healthy people across ages. TCRdb analysed the 5' RACE reads with MiXCR anew, one entry per CDR3 protein. The sample includes around 1,000,000 distinct CDR3 sequences, about 25% of them seen just once. The sample was also linked to a second study, of T cells of mothers and their children.

Sequences were obtained from blood. These receptors were obtained from a girl aged 2-9 years in good health. CDR3s include the opening cysteine and the closing phenylalanine or tryptophan. D genes are given only for firm matches. Size is stated for part of the rows, as once, few or many counts, or as a class when the clone is expanded.

v_gene: TRBV9
abundance: NA
j_gene: TRBJ2-2
d_gene: NA
len: 18
CDR3nt: TGTGCCAGCAGCTCCCCCCACACGGGGCTCTCGAACACCGGGGAGCTGTTTTTT
CDR3aa: CASSSPHTGLSNTGELFF

v_gene: TRBV29-1
abundance: few
j_gene: TRBJ1-1
d_gene: NA
len: 12
CDR3nt: TGCAGCGTTGAGGGGATCAACACTGAAGCTTTCTTT
CDR3aa: CSVEGINTEAFF

v_gene: TRBV20-1
abundance: NA
j_gene: TRBJ2-1
d_gene: NA
len: 17
CDR3nt: TGCAGTGCTAGAGATCTCCCCACAAGAAAAGTCTACAATGAGCAGTTCTTC
CDR3aa: CSARDLPTRKVYNEQFF

v_gene: TRBV6-5
abundance: NA
j_gene: TRBJ2-5
d_gene: NA
len: 14
CDR3nt: TGTGCCAGCAGTTACTCCCAGGGTTCAGAGACCCAGTACTTC
CDR3aa: CASSYSQGSETQYF

v_gene: TRBV2
abundance: few
j_gene: TRBJ2-1
d_gene: TRBD1
len: 15
CDR3nt: TGTGCCAGCAGTGAGGGACAGGGAAGCTACAATGAGCAGTTCTTC
CDR3aa: CASSEGQGSYNEQFF

v_gene: TRBV4-1
abundance: NA
j_gene: TRBJ1-1
d_gene: NA
len: 19
CDR3nt: TGCGCCAGCAGCCACCCGATGGCCGGGAAAACTAGTATGAACACTGAAGCTTTCTTT
CDR3aa: CASSHPMAGKTSMNTEAFF

v_gene: TRBV9
abundance: few
j_gene: TRBJ2-7
d_gene: TRBD2
len: 15
CDR3nt: TGTGCCAGCAGCGTAACTAGCGGGCCTTCTGACGAGCAGTACTTC
CDR3aa: CASSVTSGPSDEQYF

v_gene: TRBV7-2
abundance: NA
j_gene: TRBJ1-2
d_gene: NA
len: 14
CDR3nt: TGTGCCAGCAGCTTAGGCATCATTTCTTATGGCTACACCTTC
CDR3aa: CASSLGIISYGYTF

v_gene: TRBV28
abundance: many
j_gene: TRBJ2-5
d_gene: NA
len: 15
CDR3nt: TGTGCCAGCAGTTTATGGGCAGCTAAACAAGAGACCCAGTACTTC
CDR3aa: CASSLWAAKQETQYF

v_gene: TRBV20-1
abundance: NA
j_gene: TRBJ2-1
d_gene: NA
len: 11
CDR3nt: TGCAGTGGCAAGGGAGGTAATGAGCAGTTCTTC
CDR3aa: CSGKGGNEQFF

v_gene: TRBV6-5
abundance: few
j_gene: TRBJ1-5
d_gene: TRBD1
len: 14
CDR3nt: TGTGCCAGCGGTCTGACAGGGACGCTCCAGCCCCAGCATTTT
CDR3aa: CASGLTGTLQPQHF

v_gene: TRBV20-1
abundance: NA
j_gene: TRBJ2-4
d_gene: NA
len: 12
CDR3nt: TGCAGTGCTAGAGATAACGGGAACATTCAGTACTTC
CDR3aa: CSARDNGNIQYF

v_gene: TRBV14
abundance: few
j_gene: TRBJ2-2
d_gene: NA
len: 13
CDR3nt: TGTGCCAGCAGCCCCAGACAGTCCGGGGAGCTGTTTTTT
CDR3aa: CASSPRQSGELFF

v_gene: TRBV4-1
abundance: NA
j_gene: TRBJ2-1
d_gene: NA
len: 15
CDR3nt: TGCGCCAGCAGCCCACTAGGGGCTGCGTCGGGTGAGCAGTTCTTC
CDR3aa: CASSPLGAASGEQFF

v_gene: TRBV5-5
abundance: NA
j_gene: TRBJ1-1
d_gene: NA
len: 14
CDR3nt: TGTGCCAGCAGCTTTTCGTCTGGCGGTACTGAAGCTTTCTTT
CDR3aa: CASSFSSGGTEAFF

v_gene: TRBV7-3
abundance: NA
j_gene: TRBJ2-3
d_gene: NA
len: 17
CDR3nt: TGTGCCGGCAGCTTACGAGGAGGCGGGCGTACGTCAGATACGCAGTATTTT
CDR3aa: CAGSLRGGGRTSDTQYF

v_gene: TRBV4-1
abundance: NA
j_gene: TRBJ2-5
d_gene: NA
len: 13
CDR3nt: TGCGCCAGCAGCCTTGGGACTTCAGGAGAGCAGTACTTC
CDR3aa: CASSLGTSGEQYF

v_gene: TRBV14
abundance: NA
j_gene: TRBJ1-2
d_gene: NA
len: 15
CDR3nt: TGTGCCAGCAGCCAAGTGGCAGGAGGGGTAAATGGCTACACCTTC
CDR3aa: CASSQVAGGVNGYTF

v_gene: TRBV12-3/TRBV12-4
abundance: NA
j_gene: TRBJ2-5
d_gene: TRBD2
len: 16
CDR3nt: TGTGCCAGCAGTTTAGCCCTAGCGGGGGTACAGGAGACCCAGTACTTC
CDR3aa: CASSLALAGVQETQYF

v_gene: TRBV3-1
abundance: NA
j_gene: TRBJ1-3
d_gene: NA
len: 15
CDR3nt: TGTGCCAGCAGCCCCCAGGGGCAGCCTGGAAACACCATATATTTT
CDR3aa: CASSPQGQPGNTIYF

v_gene: TRBV2
abundance: few
j_gene: TRBJ1-4
d_gene: TRBD1
len: 16
CDR3nt: TGTGCCAGCAGTGAGTACGCCGACAGGGAAGGTGAAAAACTGTTTTTT
CDR3aa: CASSEYADREGEKLFF

v_gene: TRBV29-1
abundance: NA
j_gene: TRBJ2-7
d_gene: TRBD1
len: 16
CDR3nt: TGCAGCGTTGGTCAGCGCAGGGGGAATTTACCCTACGAGCAGTACTTC
CDR3aa: CSVGQRRGNLPYEQYF

v_gene: TRBV7-9
abundance: NA
j_gene: TRBJ2-5
d_gene: NA
len: 14
CDR3nt: TGTGCCAGCAGCTCAATCGGGCACCAAGAGACCCAGTACTTC
CDR3aa: CASSSIGHQETQYF

v_gene: TRBV3-1
abundance: NA
j_gene: TRBJ1-1
d_gene: TRBD1
len: 15
CDR3nt: TGTGCCAGCAGCCCAGGGACAGGGTCAGATACTAAAGCTTTCTTT
CDR3aa: CASSPGTGSDTKAFF

v_gene: TRBV4-1
abundance: few
j_gene: TRBJ1-5
d_gene: NA
len: 18
CDR3nt: TGCGCCAGCAGCCAAGAAGGCGGGCCCGGGAGATCCGGCCAGCCCCAGCATTTT
CDR3aa: CASSQEGGPGRSGQPQHF